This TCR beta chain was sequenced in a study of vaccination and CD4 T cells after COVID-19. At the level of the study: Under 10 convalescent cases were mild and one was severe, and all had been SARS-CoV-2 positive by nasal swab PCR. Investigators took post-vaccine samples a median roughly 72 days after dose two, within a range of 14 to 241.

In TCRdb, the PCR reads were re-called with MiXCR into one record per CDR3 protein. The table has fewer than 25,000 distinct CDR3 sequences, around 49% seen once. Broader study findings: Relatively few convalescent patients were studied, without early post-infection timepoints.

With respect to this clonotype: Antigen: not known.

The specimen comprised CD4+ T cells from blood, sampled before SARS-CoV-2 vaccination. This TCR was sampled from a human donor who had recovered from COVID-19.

CDR3 sequence reads: CASGWDRRTDTQYF. In DNA, the CDR3 is TGTGCCAGCGGATGGGACAGAAGGACAGATACGCAGTATTTT. V is TRBV27 and J is TRBJ2-3; 7 bases line up with TRBD1. CDR3 length: 14 amino acids. Germline-derived CDR1 and CDR2 are MNHEY and SMNVEV (reference sequence). V was clipped by 8 bases and J by 3 bases; unmatched bases: 8.